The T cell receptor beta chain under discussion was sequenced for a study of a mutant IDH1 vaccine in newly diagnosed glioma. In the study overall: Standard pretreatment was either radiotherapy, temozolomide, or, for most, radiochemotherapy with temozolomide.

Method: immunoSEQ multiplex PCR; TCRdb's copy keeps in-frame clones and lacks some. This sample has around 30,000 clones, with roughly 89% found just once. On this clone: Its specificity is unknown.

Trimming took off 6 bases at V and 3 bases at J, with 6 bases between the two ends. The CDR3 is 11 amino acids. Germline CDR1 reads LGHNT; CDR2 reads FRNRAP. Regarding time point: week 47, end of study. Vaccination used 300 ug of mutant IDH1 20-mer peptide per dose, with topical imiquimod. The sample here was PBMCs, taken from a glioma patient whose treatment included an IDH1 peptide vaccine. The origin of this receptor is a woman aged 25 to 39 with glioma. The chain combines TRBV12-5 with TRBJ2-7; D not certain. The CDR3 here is CASGAGYEQYF. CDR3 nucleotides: TGTGCTAGTGGAGCCGGCTACGAGCAGTACTTC.